Each of the 21 T cell receptor beta chains below was sequenced from the same sample in a study of blood T cell repertoires in COVID-19. Produced via immunoSEQ multiplex PCR; TCRdb's table is partial and in-frame only. In the table there are about 480,000 clones, around nine tenths of which are singletons. The sequenced sample was PBMCs or T cells enriched from blood (not recorded which). These receptors were collected from a woman aged 55-70 years who had recovered from COVID-19.

The chain combines TRBV28 with TRBJ1-4; 8 bases agree with TRBD1. There are 16 residues in the CDR3. Germline trimming cut 2 bases from V and 5 bases from J; bases unmatched to any gene: 7. Germline V CDR1 and CDR2: MDHEN, SYDVKM. CDR3 protein: CASSLPQGAGNEKLFF. CDR3 nucleotides: TGTGCCAGCAGTTTACCTCAGGGGGCGGGAAATGAAAAACTGTTTTTT.

This chain joins TRBV24-1 and TRBJ1-6, with D possibly being TRBD1 (5 bases). With 0 bases removed from V and 5 bases from J, the gap between germline ends came to 10 bases. The germline gives CDR1 KGHDR, CDR2 SFDVKD. CDR3 length: 16 residues. CDR3 sequence: CATSDLWTPHNSPLHF. In DNA, the CDR3 is TGTGCCACCAGTGATTTGTGGACACCACATAATTCACCCCTCCACTTT.

The V call is TRBV2, the J call TRBJ2-7, with 9 nucleotides matching TRBD2. Germline lookup yields CDR1 SNHLY and CDR2 FYNNEI. The ends lost 6 bases at V and 1 base at J; junction bases unmatched: 13. The CDR3 runs 17 residues. This CDR3 reads CASRVGLAGIKSYEQYF. In nucleotides, the CDR3 is TGTGCCAGCAGGGTCGGGCTAGCGGGGATTAAATCCTACGAGCAGTACTTC.

This clone was seen a handful of times. The chain has TRBV18 and TRBJ1-6; 11 bases align to TRBD1. The ends lost 3 bases at V and 8 bases at J; junction bases unmatched: 3. This CDR3 has 15 residues. Germline CDR1 and CDR2: KGHSH and LQKENI. CDR3 in amino acids: CASSPGTGGDSPLHF. The CDR3 bases are TGTGCCAGCTCACCGGGGACAGGGGGGGATTCACCCCTCCACTTT.

The genes are TRBV7-2 and TRBJ2-1, with 7 bases identical to TRBD1. The CDR3 loop spans 14 amino acids. The ends lost 5 bases at V and 6 bases at J; junction bases unmatched: 7. Germline V gene data show CDR1 as SGHTA and CDR2 as FQGNSA. In DNA, the CDR3 is TGTGCCAGCAGCGTAGAACAGGGGCGCAATGAGCAGTTCTTC. Translation: CASSVEQGRNEQFF.

The chain uses TRBV28 and TRBJ1-2; possibly TRBD1 for D (5 bases). Germline values: CDR1 MDHEN, CDR2 SYDVKM. The ends were cut back, 5 bases at V and 1 base at J, with 14 bases in the middle. This CDR3 spans 15 amino acids. CDR3 DNA: TGTGCCAGCAGTATCCCGGGGGGGGGTAACTATGGCTACACCTTC. It is translated as CASSIPGGGNYGYTF.

As concerns this clone: Within the sample, other DNA sequences also encode this same CDR3. This chain uses TRBV5-1 with TRBJ2-7; no definite D call. The CDR3 totals 13 residues. Looked up from germline, CDR1 is SGHRS and CDR2 is YFSETQ. Trimming cost V 0 bases and J 0 bases, with 4 bases left between them. CDR3 in amino acids: CASSLGSSYEQYF. In DNA form, the CDR3 reads TGCGCCAGCAGCTTGGGGAGCTCCTACGAGCAGTACTTC.

The chain joins TRBV21-1 to TRBJ1-4; the D call TRBD1 from the table was never checked on the DNA. TRBV21-1 is a recognized pseudogene. The CDR3 covers 19 residues. CDR3 DNA: TGTGCCAGCTCGCGGCATCGGGTACAGGGGACCCTAACTAATGAAAAACTGTTTTTT. Protein product: CASSRHRVQGTLTNEKLFF.

The chain has TRBV18 and TRBJ2-7; D is unclear. The CDR3 covers 11 residues. Germline V lookup: CDR1 KGHSH, CDR2 LQKENI. The ends were cut back, 6 bases at V and 3 bases at J, with 6 bases in the middle. CDR3 DNA: TGTGCCAGCTCGTCCAGCTACGAGCAGTACTTC. It codes for CASSSSYEQYF.

The chain is built from TRBV5-1 and TRBJ1-3, with D hard to call. CDR1 is SGHRS and CDR2 is YFSETQ in the germline V gene. This CDR3 is built from 14 residues. V shed 5 bases and J shed 4 bases, with 13 bases lying between them. The CDR3 is CASSSEGAGNTIYF. The CDR3, as DNA: TGCGCCAGCAGTTCCGAGGGAGCGGGAAACACCATATATTTT.

Only a few counts were recorded for this clone. The chain couples TRBV30 to TRBJ1-6; D possibly corresponds to TRBD1 (6 bases). V was pared by 3 bases and J by 9 bases, with 12 bases between. The V gene's germline CDR1 is GTSNPN and CDR2 SVGIG (reference sequence). The CDR3 loop spans 13 amino acids. The CDR3: CAWSNDRSSPLHF. The CDR3 DNA follows: TGTGCCTGGAGCAACGACAGGAGTTCACCCCTCCACTTT.

This chain uses TRBV21-1 with TRBJ2-1; the D call of TRBD1 is as the table states it, not checked on the DNA. TRBV21-1 is a documented pseudogene. The CDR3 runs 16 residues. The CDR3 region is CASSPPARQGLYEQFF. CDR3 coding DNA: TGTGCCAGCAGCCCTCCTGCTCGTCAGGGGCTTTATGAGCAGTTCTTC.

The V and J genes are TRBV7-2 and TRBJ1-2, with unresolved D. The V gene lost 1 base and the J gene lost 3 bases, with 12 bases spanning the gap. The CDR3 runs 15 residues. Germline CDR1 and CDR2: SGHTA and FQGNSA. CDR3 loop: CASSLEAGLHYGYTF. The CDR3 nucleotides read TGTGCCAGCAGCTTAGAGGCAGGCCTACACTATGGCTACACCTTC.

The J gene is TRBJ1-6, the V gene TRBV10-1; no clear D. Trimming stripped 6 bases from V and 4 bases from J, with 19 bases between. The CDR3 extends over 17 amino acids. The germline CDR1 and CDR2 sequences are WNHNN and SYGVQD (reference sequence). DNA of the CDR3: TGCGCCAGCAGCCGGCCGCCAGGCTTCCTATATAATTCACCCCTCCACTTT. This gives the protein CASSRPPGFLYNSPLHF.

V and J are TRBV30 and TRBJ2-2; D perhaps matches TRBD2 (6 bases). Deletions cut 1 base from V and 3 bases from J, with 6 bases between. Germline assignment: CDR1 GTSNPN and CDR2 SVGIG (reference sequence). The CDR3 has 13 amino acids. CDR3 sequence: CAWSGDYTGELFF. The CDR3 DNA reads as TGTGCCTGGAGTGGGGACTACACCGGGGAGCTGTTTTTT.

Note on this clone: The junction and the germline gene differ at one end; a read error may be behind it. V and J are TRBV3-1 (or the pseudogene TRBV3-2) and TRBJ2-3; perhaps TRBD2 as D (7 bases). This CDR3 is 15 amino acids long. CDR1 LGHDT and CDR2 YNNKEL come from the germline V gene (reference sequence). CDR3 coding DNA: TGTGCCAGCAGTCACTCGGGGGGCGGAACAGGTACGCAGTATTTT. Protein product: CASSHSGGGTGTQYF.

The V gene is TRBV7-6, the J gene TRBJ2-2; a weak D match, TRBD1 (6 bases). This CDR3 region has 21 residues. Germline loops: CDR1 SGHVS, CDR2 FNYEAQ. V dropped 6 bases and J dropped 0 bases, with 29 bases sitting between them. This chain's CDR3 is CASSPVGGPWARGTNTGELFF. CDR3 nucleotide sequence: TGTGCCAGCAGTCCCGTAGGGGGACCCTGGGCTAGGGGGACGAACACCGGGGAGCTGTTTTTT.

CDR3: CASSLVLTERGTDTQYF. The CDR3 nucleotides are TGTGCCAGCAGCTTAGTTCTGACGGAGAGAGGCACAGATACGCAGTATTTT. The rearrangement links TRBV7-2 to TRBJ2-3; D gene unclear. The CDR3 runs to 17 residues. CDR1 SGHTA and CDR2 FQGNSA come from the germline V gene. V was shortened by 1 base and J by 1 base, with 15 bases between the two germline ends.

V is TRBV10-3 and J is TRBJ1-3, with a possible D match to TRBD1 (5 bases). Germline values: CDR1 ENHRY, CDR2 SYGVKD. The ends were cut back, 10 bases at V and 3 bases at J, with 19 bases in the middle. This CDR3 comprises 15 residues. CDR3 bases: TGTGCCACCACGACCGGACAATCACTTGGAAACACCATATATTTT. It encodes CATTTGQSLGNTIYF.

This clone occurred a few times. Other DNA variants within this sample encode the same CDR3. This chain joins TRBV28 and TRBJ1-2; 7 bases align to TRBD1. Germline V gene sequence: CDR1 MDHEN, CDR2 SYDVKM. V was clipped by 1 base and J by 3 bases; unmatched bases: 2. The CDR3 is 14 residues long. DNA of the CDR3: TGTGCCAGCAGTTTATTAACAGGGGACTATGGCTACACCTTC. The encoded protein is CASSLLTGDYGYTF.

The V call is TRBV30, the J call TRBJ1-1; D perhaps matches TRBD1 (5 bases). V was trimmed by 5 bases and J by 0 bases, leaving 10 bases between them. Germline CDR1 GTSNPN, CDR2 SVGIG (reference sequence). This CDR3 is built from 13 residues. This chain's CDR3 is CAWAKQVNTEAFF. The CDR3 nucleotides are TGTGCCTGGGCGAAACAGGTGAACACTGAAGCTTTCTTT.